This paragraph covers one TCR beta chain sequence. The CDR3 sequence is 14 residues long. Germline V gene data show CDR1 as SGHVS and CDR2 as FQNEAQ. Trimming removed 3 bases from V and 7 bases from J; junction bases left unmatched: 5. In the original workflow: Amplification with reference gene primers provided the estimates of nucleated cell counts. The method was immunoSEQ multiplex PCR; TCRdb's version includes in-frame clones alone and lacks a portion of them. The V and J calls and the clone size are those of that table, but D and trimming were determined from the DNA. This repertoire shows 240,000 or so clones, approximately 86% found once; its top ten account for approximately 6.8%. This specimen belongs to a study of blood T cell repertoires in COVID-19. About the study: COVID-19 samples, acute and convalescent, were from the United States, Italy and Spain. PBMCs, B-cell-depleted T cells, or T cells provided the cDNA or gDNA that made up the material.

The rearrangement uses TRBV7-8 and TRBJ2-1; TRBD1 agrees at 8 bases. The TCR was taken from a woman in her 70s with active or convalescent COVID-19. Sequencing was done on a sample of peripheral blood. CDR3 region: CASSLGTGLNEQFF. The CDR3 DNA reads TGTGCCAGCAGCTTGGGGACAGGTTTGAATGAGCAGTTCTTC.